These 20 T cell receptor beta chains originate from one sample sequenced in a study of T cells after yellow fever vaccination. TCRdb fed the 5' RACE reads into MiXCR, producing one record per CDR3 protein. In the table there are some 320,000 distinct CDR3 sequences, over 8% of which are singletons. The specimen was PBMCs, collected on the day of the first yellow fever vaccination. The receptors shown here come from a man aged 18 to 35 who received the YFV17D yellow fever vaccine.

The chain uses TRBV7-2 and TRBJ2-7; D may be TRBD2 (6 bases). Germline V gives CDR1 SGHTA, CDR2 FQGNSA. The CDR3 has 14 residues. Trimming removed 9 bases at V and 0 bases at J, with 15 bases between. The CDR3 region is CASKGLRSSYEQYF. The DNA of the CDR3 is TGTGCCAGTAAGGGACTGAGGAGCTCCTACGAGCAGTACTTC. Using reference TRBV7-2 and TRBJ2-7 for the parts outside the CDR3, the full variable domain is GAGVSQSPSNKVTEKGKDVELRCDPISGHTALYWYRQSLGQGLEFLIYFQGNSAPDKSGLPSDRFSAERTGGSVSTLTIQRTQQEDSAVYLCASKGLRSSYEQYFGPGTRLTVT.

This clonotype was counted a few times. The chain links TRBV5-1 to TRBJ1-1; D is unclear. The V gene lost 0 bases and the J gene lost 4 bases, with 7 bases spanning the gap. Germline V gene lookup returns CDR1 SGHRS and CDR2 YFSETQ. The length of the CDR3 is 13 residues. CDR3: CASSLADPTEAFF. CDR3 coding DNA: TGCGCCAGCAGCTTGGCCGACCCCACTGAAGCTTTCTTT.

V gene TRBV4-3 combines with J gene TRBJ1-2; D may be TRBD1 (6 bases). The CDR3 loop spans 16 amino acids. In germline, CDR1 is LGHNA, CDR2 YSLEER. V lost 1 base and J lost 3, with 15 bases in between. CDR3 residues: CASSQGGSGADYGYTF. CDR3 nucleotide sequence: TGCGCCAGCAGCCAAGGGGGGTCGGGGGCGGACTATGGCTACACCTTC.

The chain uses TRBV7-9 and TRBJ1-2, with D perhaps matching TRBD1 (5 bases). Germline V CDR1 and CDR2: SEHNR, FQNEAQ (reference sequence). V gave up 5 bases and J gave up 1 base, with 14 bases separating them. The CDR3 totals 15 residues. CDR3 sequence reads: CASSTTDSVNYGYTF. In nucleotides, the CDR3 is TGTGCCAGCAGCACGACTGACAGCGTTAACTATGGCTACACCTTC.

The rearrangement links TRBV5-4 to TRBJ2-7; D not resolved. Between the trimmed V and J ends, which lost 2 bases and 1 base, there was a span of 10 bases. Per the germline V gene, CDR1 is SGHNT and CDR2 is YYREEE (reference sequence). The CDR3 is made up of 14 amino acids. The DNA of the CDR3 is TGTGCCAGCAGCTTCGGCAGAGGTTCCTACGAGCAGTACGTC. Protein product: CASSFGRGSYEQYV.

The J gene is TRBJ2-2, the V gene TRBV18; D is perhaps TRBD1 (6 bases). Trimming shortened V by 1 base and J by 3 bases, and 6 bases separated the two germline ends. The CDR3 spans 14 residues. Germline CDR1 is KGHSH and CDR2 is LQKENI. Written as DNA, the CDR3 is TGTGCCAGCTCACCACAGGGGGACACCGGGGAGCTGTTTTTT. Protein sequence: CASSPQGDTGELFF.

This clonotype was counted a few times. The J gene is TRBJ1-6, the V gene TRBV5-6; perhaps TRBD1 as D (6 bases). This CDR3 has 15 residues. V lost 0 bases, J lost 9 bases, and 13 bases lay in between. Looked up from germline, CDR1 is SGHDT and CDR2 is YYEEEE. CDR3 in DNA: TGTGCCAGCAGCTTGGTCCAGGGGAGGGGTTCACCCCTCCACTTT. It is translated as CASSLVQGRGSPLHF.

CDR3 nucleotides: TGTGCCAGCAGCTCACAGGTATTTATTGACGATGAGCAGTTCTTC. It specifies CASSSQVFIDDEQFF. The chain recombines TRBV7-8 with TRBJ2-1; tentative D call: TRBD1 (5 bases). Trimming shortened V by 4 bases and J by 8 bases, and 18 bases separated the two germline ends. The CDR3 covers 15 residues. Germline CDR1 is SGHVS and CDR2 is FQNEAQ.

The CDR3 bases are TGCGCCAGCAGCTTTGCAGGGGCGAACACCGGGGAGCTGTTTTTT. The encoded protein is CASSFAGANTGELFF. The V and J genes are TRBV5-1 and TRBJ2-2; maybe TRBD1 (6 bases). Deletions cut 2 bases from V and 0 bases from J, with 8 bases between. This CDR3 contains 15 residues. Germline CDR1 SGHRS, CDR2 YFSETQ.

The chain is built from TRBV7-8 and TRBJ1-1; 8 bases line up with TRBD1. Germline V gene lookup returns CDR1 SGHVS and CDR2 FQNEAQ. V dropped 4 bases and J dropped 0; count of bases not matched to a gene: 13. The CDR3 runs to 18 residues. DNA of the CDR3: TGTGCCAGCAGCTCGCCCCGCCGACAGGGGATAATGAACACTGAAGCTTTCTTT. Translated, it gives CASSSPRRQGIMNTEAFF.

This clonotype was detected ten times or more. The CDR3 is CASSLQGGQTNQPQHF. Here the CDR3 DNA reads TGTGCCAGCTCCCTTCAGGGGGGACAAACCAATCAGCCCCAGCATTTT. The V and J genes are TRBV18 and TRBJ1-5, with 7 bases identical to TRBD1. This CDR3 is built from 16 residues. CDR1 and CDR2 (germline): KGHSH, LQKENI. The junction had 11 bases not matched to a gene; V was cut back by 6 bases and J by 3 bases.

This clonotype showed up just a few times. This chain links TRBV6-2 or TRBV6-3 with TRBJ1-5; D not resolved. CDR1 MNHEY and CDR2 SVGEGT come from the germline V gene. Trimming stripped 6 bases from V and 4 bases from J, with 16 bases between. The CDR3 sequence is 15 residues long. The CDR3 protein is CASSLVGRGNQPQHF. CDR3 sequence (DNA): TGTGCCAGCAGCCTAGTGGGCCGGGGTAATCAGCCCCAGCATTTT.

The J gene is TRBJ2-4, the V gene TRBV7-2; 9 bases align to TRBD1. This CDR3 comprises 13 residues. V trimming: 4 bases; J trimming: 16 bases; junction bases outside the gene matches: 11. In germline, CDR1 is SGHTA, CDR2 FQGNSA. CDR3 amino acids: CASSYTGTGRFYF. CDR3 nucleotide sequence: TGTGCCAGCAGCTATACCGGGACAGGGCGGTTTTACTTC.

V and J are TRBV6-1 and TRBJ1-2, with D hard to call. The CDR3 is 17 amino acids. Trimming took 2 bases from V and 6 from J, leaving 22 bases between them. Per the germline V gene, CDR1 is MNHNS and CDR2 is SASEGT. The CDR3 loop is CASSEYWGVLAADGYTF. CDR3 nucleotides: TGTGCCAGCAGTGAATATTGGGGAGTCCTAGCGGCGGATGGCTACACCTTC.

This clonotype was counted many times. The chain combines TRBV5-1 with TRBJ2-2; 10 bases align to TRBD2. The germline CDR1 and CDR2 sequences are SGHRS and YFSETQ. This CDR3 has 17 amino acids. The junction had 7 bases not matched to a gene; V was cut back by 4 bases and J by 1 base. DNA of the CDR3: TGCGCCAGCAGCCAAGAGGGACTAGCGATGAACACCGGGGAGCTGTTTTTT. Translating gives CASSQEGLAMNTGELFF.

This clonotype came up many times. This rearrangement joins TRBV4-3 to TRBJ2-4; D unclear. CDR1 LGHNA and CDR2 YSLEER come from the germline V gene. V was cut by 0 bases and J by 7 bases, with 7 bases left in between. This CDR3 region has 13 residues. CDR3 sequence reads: CASSQDPRNIQYF. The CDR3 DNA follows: TGCGCCAGCAGCCAAGATCCCCGGAACATTCAGTACTTC.

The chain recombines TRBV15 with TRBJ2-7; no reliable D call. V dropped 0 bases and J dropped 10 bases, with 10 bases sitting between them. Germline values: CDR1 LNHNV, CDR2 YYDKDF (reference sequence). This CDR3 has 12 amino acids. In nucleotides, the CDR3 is TGTGCCACCAGCAGAGATCGGGCAGTTCAGTACGTC. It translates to CATSRDRAVQYV.

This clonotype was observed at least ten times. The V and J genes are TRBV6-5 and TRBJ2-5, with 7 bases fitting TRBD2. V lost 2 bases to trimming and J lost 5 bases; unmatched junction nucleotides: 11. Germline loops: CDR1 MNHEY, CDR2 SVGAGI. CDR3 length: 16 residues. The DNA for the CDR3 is TGTGCCAGCAGTTACAGGCGGGGGAGTTTTCAGGAGACCCAGTACTTC. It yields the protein CASSYRRGSFQETQYF.

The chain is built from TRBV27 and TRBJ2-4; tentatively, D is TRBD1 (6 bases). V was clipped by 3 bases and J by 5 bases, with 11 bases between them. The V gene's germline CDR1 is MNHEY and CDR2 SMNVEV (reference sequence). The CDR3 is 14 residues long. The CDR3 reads CASSFTGTENIQYF. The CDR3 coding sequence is TGTGCCAGCAGTTTTACAGGGACGGAAAACATTCAGTACTTC.

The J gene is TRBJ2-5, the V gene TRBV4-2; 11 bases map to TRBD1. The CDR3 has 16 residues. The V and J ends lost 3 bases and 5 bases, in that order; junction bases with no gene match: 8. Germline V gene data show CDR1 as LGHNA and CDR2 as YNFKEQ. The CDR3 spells CASSHPGQGGTETQYF. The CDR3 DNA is TGTGCCAGCAGCCATCCGGGACAGGGGGGTACGGAGACCCAGTACTTC.